The clone carrying this T cell receptor (beta chain) was recorded only once. Germline-derived CDR1 and CDR2 are SGHVS and FNYEAQ. The junction had 14 bases not matched to a gene; V was cut back by 5 bases and J by 10 bases. The CDR3 has 16 amino acids. This sample was taken from a study of blood T cell repertoires in COVID-19. Overall study: COVID-19 samples from acute and convalescent phases originated in the United States, Italy and Spain. The cDNA or gDNA used as material had been derived from T cells, B-cell-depleted T cells, or PBMCs.

In the authors' methods: Amplified reference gene primers provided the basis for estimating nucleated cell counts. Data came from immunoSEQ multiplex PCR; TCRdb stores just in-frame clones and leaves some out. D and trimming come from the DNA, and the V and J calls and clone size come from that table. The sample lists 83,000 or so clones; approximately 80% were seen once. The rearrangement joins TRBV7-6 to TRBJ1-6; TRBD1 agrees at 7 bases. Sequenced sample: peripheral blood. The TCR originated in a woman older than 75 with acute or convalescent COVID-19. CDR3 bases: TGTGCCAGCAGCCCACGACAGGGCAGAGGTTTGTCACCCCTCCACTTT. It specifies CASSPRQGRGLSPLHF.